Listed below are T cell receptor beta chains from one sample, sequenced in a study of beta chain features in type 1 diabetes. Generated by immunoSEQ multiplex PCR, the TCRdb table keeps only in-frame clones and is missing some. The data show about 340,000 clones, with 9.3% seen just once and 1% held by the top ten. The sequenced sample consisted of central memory CD4+ T cells from blood. The receptors come from a man in his thirties or forties with type 1 diabetes. Both conserved end residues are part of each CDR3. Each record gives: D gene, V gene, J gene, clone size, CDR3 DNA, CDR3 protein. D genes are given only for firm matches. Size is omitted from some rows. Given values are once, few, many or a class for expanded clones.

D: -
V: TRBV15
J: TRBJ1-3
size: many
DNA: TGTGCCACCAGCCAGCCTTTTGGAAACACCATATATTTT
CDR3: CATSQPFGNTIYF

D: -
V: TRBV2
J: TRBJ2-5
size: few
DNA: TGTGCCAGCAGTGCTGACAGGAGGGCGGAGACCCAGTACTTC
CDR3: CASSADRRAETQYF

D: TRBD1
V: TRBV7-2
J: TRBJ1-2
size: -
DNA: TGTGCCAGCAGCTTAGTTCGGGACAGTAACTATGGCTACACCTTC
CDR3: CASSLVRDSNYGYTF

D: -
V: TRBV5-1
J: TRBJ2-3
size: -
DNA: TGCGCCAGCAGCTTTGATAGCCAGGGGGGAACAGATACGCAGTATTTT
CDR3: CASSFDSQGGTDTQYF

D: -
V: TRBV5-1
J: TRBJ2-4
size: -
DNA: TGCGCCAGCAGCTTGGCCGGGACAACTATGAACATTCAGTACTTC
CDR3: CASSLAGTTMNIQYF

D: TRBD2
V: TRBV2
J: TRBJ2-6
size: few
DNA: TGTGCCAGCAGTAAGGGACTAGCGGGGCCATCCTCTGGGGCCAACGTCCTGACTTTC
CDR3: CASSKGLAGPSSGANVLTF

D: -
V: TRBV2
J: TRBJ2-2
size: -
DNA: TGTGCCAGCAGTGAAGCGCTTTGGACAGGGGAGCTGTTTTTT
CDR3: CASSEALWTGELFF

D: TRBD2
V: TRBV11-2
J: TRBJ2-5
size: few
DNA: TGTGCCAGCAGCTACGGACTAGCGGGAGAGACCCAGTACTTC
CDR3: CASSYGLAGETQYF

D: -
V: TRBV5-1
J: TRBJ2-7
size: few
DNA: TGCGCCAGCACGGTGGGTCCAAGCTCCTACGAGCAGTACTTC
CDR3: CASTVGPSSYEQYF

D: -
V: TRBV12-5
J: TRBJ1-1
size: few
DNA: TGTGCTAGTGGTTTGGTACGGGGGGCTTTCTTT
CDR3: CASGLVRGAFF

D: -
V: TRBV11-2
J: TRBJ2-5
size: few
DNA: TGTGCCAGCAGCTTAGCGGGCGGGGTAGAGACCCAGTACTTC
CDR3: CASSLAGGVETQYF

D: -
V: TRBV7-9
J: TRBJ2-3
size: -
DNA: TGTGCCAGCAGCTTAGACGGCCGACGCACAGATACGCAGTATTTT
CDR3: CASSLDGRRTDTQYF

D: -
V: TRBV2
J: TRBJ1-2
size: many
DNA: TGTGCCAGCACTGTGGGAGGCTACACCTTC
CDR3: CASTVGGYTF

D: -
V: TRBV18
J: TRBJ2-5
size: few
DNA: TGTGCCAGCTCACCTCTCGGGGAGACCCAGTACTTC
CDR3: CASSPLGETQYF

D: TRBD1
V: TRBV10-3
J: TRBJ2-7
size: few
DNA: TGTGCCATCAGTGATCCCGGGACAGGGCTCTCCTACGAGCAGTACTTC
CDR3: CAISDPGTGLSYEQYF

D: TRBD1
V: TRBV9
J: TRBJ2-7
size: few
DNA: TGTGCCAGCAGCGCCGACAGGGACTACGAGCAGTACTTC
CDR3: CASSADRDYEQYF

D: TRBD1
V: TRBV6-6
J: TRBJ2-7
size: -
DNA: TGTGCCAGCAAAGGAGGGACAGGGCCCTACGAGCAGTACTTC
CDR3: CASKGGTGPYEQYF

D: -
V: TRBV30
J: TRBJ2-7
size: few
DNA: TGTGCCTGGAGTACGTCCCAGGGGTCCTACGAGCAGTACTTC
CDR3: CAWSTSQGSYEQYF

D: -
V: TRBV11-2
J: TRBJ1-2
size: -
DNA: TGTGCCAGCAGGCCAACAGGGCTACGTGGCTACACCTTC
CDR3: CASRPTGLRGYTF

D: -
V: TRBV29-1
J: TRBJ1-2
size: few
DNA: TGCAGCGTCGCACAGGGTACTAACTATGGCTACACCTTC
CDR3: CSVAQGTNYGYTF